Presented here are 10 T cell receptor beta chains from one specimen sequenced in a study of cytomegalovirus exposure and HLA in healthy donors. The primer mix had 60 Vbeta and 13 Jbeta primers. Method: immunoSEQ multiplex PCR; TCRdb's copy keeps in-frame clones and lacks some. Among 160,000 or so clones, 70% to 80% were seen once, and the ten largest hold approximately 1%. Sequenced: PBMCs. Source of these receptors: a middle-aged woman in good health and CMV-seronegative.

This chain joins TRBV15 and TRBJ2-1; 7 bases match TRBD2. The ends lost 8 bases at V and 5 bases at J; junction bases unmatched: 9. Germline CDR1 reads LNHNV; CDR2 reads YYDKDF (reference sequence). The length of the CDR3 is 14 residues. The CDR3 nucleotides are TGTGCCACCGTCTCGGGAGGCGGAGACAATGAGCAGTTCTTC. It codes for CATVSGGGDNEQFF. Full variable domain (remainder filled in from reference TRBV15 and TRBJ2-1): DAMVIQNPRYQVTQFGKPVTLSCSQTLNHNVMYWYQQKSSQAPKLLFHYYDKDFNNEADTPDNFQSRRPNTSFCFLDIRSPGLGDTAMYLCATVSGGGDNEQFFGPGTRLTVL.

This sequence joins TRBV9 and TRBJ2-7, with a possible D match to TRBD1 (6 bases). The CDR3 extends over 16 amino acids. Trimming left V 3 bases short and J 2 bases short, with 18 bases between. Germline values: CDR1 SGDLS, CDR2 YYNGEE. The DNA of the CDR3 is TGTGCCAGCAGCGGTGGGTCCGGACAGTACACCTACGAGCAGTACTTC. As protein: CASSGGSGQYTYEQYF.

J is TRBJ2-7 and V is TRBV7-8; D unresolved. The CDR3 length is 11 residues. Trimming took off 1 base at V and 5 bases at J, with 3 bases between the two ends. From germline, CDR1 is SGHVS and CDR2 FQNEAQ. The CDR3 DNA reads as TGTGCCAGCAGCTTAGTCGACGAGCAGTACTTC. This encodes CASSLVDEQYF.

The chain combines TRBV7-9 with TRBJ2-3, with TRBD2 matching 10 bases. Germline CDR1 reads SEHNR; CDR2 reads FQNEAQ (reference sequence). The junction had 11 bases not matched to a gene; V was cut back by 4 bases and J by 1 base. The CDR3 length is 18 residues. CDR3 nucleotides: TGTGCCAGCAGCTCCGCCGTCTTCGGGACTAGCGGCACAGATACGCAGTATTTT. As protein: CASSSAVFGTSGTDTQYF.

The rearrangement joins TRBV11-3 to TRBJ2-1, with a possible D match to TRBD1 (6 bases). CDR1 and CDR2 from the germline V gene are SGHNT and YENEEA. The CDR3 sequence is 16 residues long. With 3 bases removed from V and 1 base from J, the gap between germline ends came to 13 bases. CDR3 coding DNA: TGTGCCAGCAGCTTTGGGGGCGAAATATCCTACAATGAGCAGTTCTTC. As protein: CASSFGGEISYNEQFF.

The chain combines TRBV2 with TRBJ1-2; 9 bases map to TRBD1. The CDR3 has 14 amino acids. Trimming cost V 6 bases and J 8 bases; bases outside gene matches: 10. From germline, CDR1 is SNHLY and CDR2 FYNNEI. CDR3 DNA: TGTGCCAGCAGGGGGACAGGGATCACACGGGGCTACACCTTC. It codes for CASRGTGITRGYTF.

V gene TRBV12-5 combines with J gene TRBJ1-4; the D gene is possibly TRBD1 (5 bases). This CDR3 comprises 16 residues. Deletions cut 0 bases from V and 6 bases from J, with 14 bases between. From germline, CDR1 is LGHNT and CDR2 FRNRAP. CDR3 sequence reads: CASGLVLPGWDEKLFF. CDR3 bases: TGTGCTAGTGGTTTGGTACTTCCAGGGTGGGATGAAAAACTGTTTTTT.

The chain uses TRBV9 and TRBJ2-3, with 13 bases lining up with TRBD2. V lost 0 bases, J lost 6 bases, and 1 base stayed unmatched. The CDR3 covers 15 residues. Germline V CDR1 and CDR2: SGDLS, YYNGEE. The CDR3 DNA reads as TGTGCCAGCAGCGTAGGGACTAGCGGGAGTGATACGCAGTATTTT. Translated: CASSVGTSGSDTQYF. The full variable domain, with the rest looked up from reference TRBV9 and TRBJ2-3, is DSGVTQTPKHLITATGQRVTLRCSPRSGDLSVYWYQQSLDQGLQFLIQYYNGEERAKGNILERFSAQQFPDLHSELNLSSLELGDSALYFCASSVGTSGSDTQYFGPGTRLTVL.

The chain combines TRBV9 with TRBJ2-7, with D possibly matching TRBD2 (6 bases). Germline-derived CDR1 and CDR2 are SGDLS and YYNGEE. V lost 0 bases, J lost 3 bases, and 13 bases lay in between. CDR3 length equals 15 residues. The CDR3 protein is CASSVGGEPLYEQYF. For the CDR3, the DNA is TGTGCCAGCAGCGTAGGGGGGGAACCGCTCTACGAGCAGTACTTC. Complete variable domain (other parts from reference TRBV9 and TRBJ2-7): DSGVTQTPKHLITATGQRVTLRCSPRSGDLSVYWYQQSLDQGLQFLIQYYNGEERAKGNILERFSAQQFPDLHSELNLSSLELGDSALYFCASSVGGEPLYEQYFGPGTRLTVT.

The rearrangement uses TRBV2 and TRBJ1-1, with D possibly matching TRBD1 (5 bases). V was cut by 5 bases and J by 0 bases, with 13 bases left in between. The CDR3 totals 15 residues. Germline CDR1 SNHLY, CDR2 FYNNEI. CDR3 coding DNA: TGTGCCAGCAGTCCCGTTGGGGGGGTGAACACTGAAGCTTTCTTT. It is translated as CASSPVGGVNTEAFF.